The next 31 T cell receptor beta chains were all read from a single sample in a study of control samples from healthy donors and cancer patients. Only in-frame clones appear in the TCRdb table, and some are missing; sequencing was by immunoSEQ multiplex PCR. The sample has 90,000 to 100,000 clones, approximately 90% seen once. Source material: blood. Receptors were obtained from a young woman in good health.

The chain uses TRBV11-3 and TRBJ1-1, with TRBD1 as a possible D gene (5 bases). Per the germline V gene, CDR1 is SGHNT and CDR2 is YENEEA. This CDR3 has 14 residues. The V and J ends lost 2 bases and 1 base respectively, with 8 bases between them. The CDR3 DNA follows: TGTGCCAGCAGCTTACAGGGCCCGAACACTGAAGCTTTCTTT. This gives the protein CASSLQGPNTEAFF.

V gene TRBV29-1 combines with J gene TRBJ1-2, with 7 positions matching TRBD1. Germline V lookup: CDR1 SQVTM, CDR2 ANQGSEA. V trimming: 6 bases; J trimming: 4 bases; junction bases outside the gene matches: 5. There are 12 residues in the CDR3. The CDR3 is CSVGTEPYGYTF. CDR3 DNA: TGCAGCGTGGGGACAGAACCCTATGGCTACACCTTC.

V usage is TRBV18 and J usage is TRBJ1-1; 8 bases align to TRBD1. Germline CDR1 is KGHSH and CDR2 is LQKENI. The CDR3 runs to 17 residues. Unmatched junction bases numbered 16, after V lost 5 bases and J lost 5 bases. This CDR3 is CASSNAAGGLGETEAFF. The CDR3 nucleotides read TGTGCCAGCTCAAATGCCGCAGGGGGCCTAGGGGAGACTGAAGCTTTCTTT.

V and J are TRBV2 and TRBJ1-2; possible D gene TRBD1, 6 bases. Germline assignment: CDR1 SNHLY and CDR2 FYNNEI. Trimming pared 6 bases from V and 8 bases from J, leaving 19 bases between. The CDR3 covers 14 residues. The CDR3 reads CASRPLEGGGGYTF. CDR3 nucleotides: TGTGCCAGCAGGCCCCTCGAAGGGGGTGGAGGCTACACCTTC.

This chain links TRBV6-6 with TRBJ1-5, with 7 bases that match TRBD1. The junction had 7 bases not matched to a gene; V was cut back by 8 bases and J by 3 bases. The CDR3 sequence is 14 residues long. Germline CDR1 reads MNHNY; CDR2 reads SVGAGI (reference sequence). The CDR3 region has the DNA TGTGCCAGCGCGCGGGGACAGCTCAATCAGCCCCAGCATTTT. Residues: CASARGQLNQPQHF.

The CDR3 sequence is CATSDSRLIQETQYF. DNA of the CDR3: TGTGCCACCAGTGATTCCCGACTGATCCAAGAGACCCAGTACTTC. V gene TRBV24-1 combines with J gene TRBJ2-5; D gene unclear. Germline CDR1 and CDR2: KGHDR and SFDVKD. With 2 bases removed from V and 1 base from J, the gap between germline ends came to 10 bases. This CDR3 is 15 amino acids long.

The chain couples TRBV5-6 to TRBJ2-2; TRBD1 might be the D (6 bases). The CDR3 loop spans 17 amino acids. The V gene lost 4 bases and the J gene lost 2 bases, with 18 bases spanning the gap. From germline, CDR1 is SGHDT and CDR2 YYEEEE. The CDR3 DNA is TGTGCCAGCAGCGTACTCGGGCAGGGGTATAACACCGGGGAGCTGTTTTTT. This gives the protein CASSVLGQGYNTGELFF. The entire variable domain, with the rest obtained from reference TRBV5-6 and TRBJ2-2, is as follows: DAGVTQSPTHLIKTRGQQVTLRCSPKSGHDTVSWYQQALGQGPQFIFQYYEEEERQRGNFPDRFSGHQFPNYSSELNVNALLLGDSALYLCASSVLGQGYNTGELFFGEGSRLTVL.

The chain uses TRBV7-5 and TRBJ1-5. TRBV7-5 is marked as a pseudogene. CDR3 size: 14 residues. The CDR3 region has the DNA TGTGCCAGAAGCTTACAGTGGCGGTGTCAGCCCCAGCATTTT. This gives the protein CARSLQWRCQPQHF.

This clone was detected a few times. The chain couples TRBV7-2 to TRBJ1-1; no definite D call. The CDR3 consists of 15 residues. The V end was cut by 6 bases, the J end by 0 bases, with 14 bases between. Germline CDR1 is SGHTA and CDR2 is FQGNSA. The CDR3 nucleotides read TGTGCCAGCAGTTTACAGAGCCACATGAACACTGAAGCTTTCTTT. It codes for CASSLQSHMNTEAFF.

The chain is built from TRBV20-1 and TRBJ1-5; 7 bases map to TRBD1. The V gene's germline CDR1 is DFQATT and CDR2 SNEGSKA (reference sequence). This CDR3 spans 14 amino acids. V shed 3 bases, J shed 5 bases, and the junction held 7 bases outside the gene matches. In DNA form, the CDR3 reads TGCAGTGCTAGTGCTGCCAGGGGGGATCAGCCCCAGCATTTT. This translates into CSASAARGDQPQHF.

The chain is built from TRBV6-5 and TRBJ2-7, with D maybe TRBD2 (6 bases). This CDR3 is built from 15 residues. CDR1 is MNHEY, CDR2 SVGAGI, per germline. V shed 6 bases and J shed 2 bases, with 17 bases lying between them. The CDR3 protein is CASREGQHATYEQYF. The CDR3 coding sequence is TGTGCCAGCAGGGAGGGGCAGCACGCAACCTACGAGCAGTACTTC.

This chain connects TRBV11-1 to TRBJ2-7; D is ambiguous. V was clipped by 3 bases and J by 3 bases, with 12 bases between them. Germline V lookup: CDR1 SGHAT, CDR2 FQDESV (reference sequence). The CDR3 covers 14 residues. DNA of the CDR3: TGTGCCAGCAGCTTCCGACAAACCAACTACGAGCAGTACTTC. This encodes CASSFRQTNYEQYF.

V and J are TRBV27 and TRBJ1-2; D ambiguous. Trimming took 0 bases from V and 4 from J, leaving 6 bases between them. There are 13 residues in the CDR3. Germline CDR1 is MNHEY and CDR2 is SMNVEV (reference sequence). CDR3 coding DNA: TGTGCCAGCAGTTTATCTTCTACCTATGGCTACACCTTC. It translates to CASSLSSTYGYTF.

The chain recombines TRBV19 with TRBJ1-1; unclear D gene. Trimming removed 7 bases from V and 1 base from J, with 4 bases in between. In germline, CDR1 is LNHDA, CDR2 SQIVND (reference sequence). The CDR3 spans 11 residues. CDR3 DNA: TGTGCCAGTAAGGGGAACACTGAAGCTTTCTTT. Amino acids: CASKGNTEAFF.

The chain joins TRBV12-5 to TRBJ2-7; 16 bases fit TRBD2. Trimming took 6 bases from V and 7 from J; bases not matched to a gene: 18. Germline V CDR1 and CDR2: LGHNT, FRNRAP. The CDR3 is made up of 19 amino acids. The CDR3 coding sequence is TGTGCTAGTGGCCTACGACCCGGGACTAGCGGGGGGGAGTGTTATGAGCAGTACTTC. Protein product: CASGLRPGTSGGECYEQYF. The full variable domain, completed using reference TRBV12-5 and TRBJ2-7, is DARVTQTPRHKVTEMGQEVTMRCQPILGHNTVFWYRQTMMQGLELLAYFRNRAPLDDSGMPKDRFSAEMPDATLATLKIQPSEPRDSAVYFCASGLRPGTSGGECYEQYFGPGTRLTVT.

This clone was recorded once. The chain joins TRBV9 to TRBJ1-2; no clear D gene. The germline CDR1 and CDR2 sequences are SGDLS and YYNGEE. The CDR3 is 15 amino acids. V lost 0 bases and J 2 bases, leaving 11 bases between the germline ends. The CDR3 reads CASSVGGKSNYGYTF. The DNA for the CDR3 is TGTGCCAGCAGCGTAGGAGGGAAATCGAACTATGGCTACACCTTC.

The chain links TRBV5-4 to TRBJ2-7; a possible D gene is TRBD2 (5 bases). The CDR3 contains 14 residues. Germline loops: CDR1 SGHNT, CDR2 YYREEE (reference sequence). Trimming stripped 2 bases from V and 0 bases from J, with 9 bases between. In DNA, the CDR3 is TGTGCCAGCAGCTTCGGACGGGGCTCCTACGAGCAGTACTTC. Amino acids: CASSFGRGSYEQYF.

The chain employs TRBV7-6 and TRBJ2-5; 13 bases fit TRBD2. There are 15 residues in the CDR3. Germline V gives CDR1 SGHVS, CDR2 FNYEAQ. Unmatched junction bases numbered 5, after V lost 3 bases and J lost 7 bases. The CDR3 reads CASSLTSGGPGTQYF. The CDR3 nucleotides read TGTGCCAGCAGCTTGACTAGCGGGGGGCCAGGGACCCAGTACTTC.

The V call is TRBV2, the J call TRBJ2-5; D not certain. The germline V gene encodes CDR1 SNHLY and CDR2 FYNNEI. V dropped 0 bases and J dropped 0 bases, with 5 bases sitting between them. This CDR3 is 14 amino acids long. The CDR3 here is CASSEASYQETQYF. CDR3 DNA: TGTGCCAGCAGTGAAGCTTCGTACCAAGAGACCCAGTACTTC.

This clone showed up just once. The chain's CDR3 is CASSLYLGDTQYF. The CDR3 DNA reads TGTGCCAGCAGCCTGTATCTAGGAGATACGCAGTATTTT. This sequence joins TRBV7-2 and TRBJ2-3, with D uncertain. The CDR3 sequence is 13 residues long. V was clipped by 5 bases and J by 5 bases, with 11 bases between them. From germline, CDR1 is SGHTA and CDR2 FQGNSA.

The DNA of the CDR3 is TGTGCCAGCAGCCTCTCCCTGGGGAACACTGAAGCTTTCTTT. As protein: CASSLSLGNTEAFF. The chain links TRBV3-1 (or the pseudogene TRBV3-2) to TRBJ1-1; no firm D call. The germline V gene has CDR1 LGHDT and CDR2 YNNKEL (reference sequence). The length of the CDR3 is 14 residues. Trimming pared 4 bases from V and 1 base from J, leaving 10 bases between.

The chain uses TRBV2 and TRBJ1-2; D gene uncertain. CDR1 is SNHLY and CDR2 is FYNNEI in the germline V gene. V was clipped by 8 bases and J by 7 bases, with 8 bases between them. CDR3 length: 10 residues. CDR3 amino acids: CASLGGGYTF. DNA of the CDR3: TGTGCCAGCCTGGGCGGTGGCTACACCTTC.

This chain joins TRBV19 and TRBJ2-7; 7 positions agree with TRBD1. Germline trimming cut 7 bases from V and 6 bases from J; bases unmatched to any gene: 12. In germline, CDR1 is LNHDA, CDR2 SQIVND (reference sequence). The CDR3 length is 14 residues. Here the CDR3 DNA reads TGTGCCAGTACCGCCCAGGGGGTAAAATCCGAGCAGTACTTC. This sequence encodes CASTAQGVKSEQYF.

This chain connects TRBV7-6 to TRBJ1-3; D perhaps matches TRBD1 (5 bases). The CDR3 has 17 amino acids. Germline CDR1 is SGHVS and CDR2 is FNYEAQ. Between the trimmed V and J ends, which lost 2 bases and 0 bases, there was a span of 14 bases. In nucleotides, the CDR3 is TGTGCCAGCAGCTTATCTGCAGCAGGGAACTCTGGAAACACCATATATTTT. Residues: CASSLSAAGNSGNTIYF.

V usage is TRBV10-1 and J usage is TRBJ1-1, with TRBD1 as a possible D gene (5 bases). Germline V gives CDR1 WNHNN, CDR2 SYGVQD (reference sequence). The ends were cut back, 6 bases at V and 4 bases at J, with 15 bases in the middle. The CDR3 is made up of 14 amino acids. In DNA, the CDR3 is TGCGCCAGCAGATTTACGCAGGGTTGCACTGAAGCTTTCTTT. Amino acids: CASRFTQGCTEAFF.

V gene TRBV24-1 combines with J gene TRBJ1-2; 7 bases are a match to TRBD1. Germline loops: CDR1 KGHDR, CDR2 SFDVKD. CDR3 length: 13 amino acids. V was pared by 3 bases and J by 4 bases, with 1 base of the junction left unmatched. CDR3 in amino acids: CATSDRDSYGYTF. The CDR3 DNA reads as TGTGCCACCAGTGATAGGGACAGCTATGGCTACACCTTC.

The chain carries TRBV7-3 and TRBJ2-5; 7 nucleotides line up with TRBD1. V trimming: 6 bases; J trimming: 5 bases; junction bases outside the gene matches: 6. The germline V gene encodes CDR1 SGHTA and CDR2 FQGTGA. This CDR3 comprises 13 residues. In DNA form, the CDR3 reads TGTGCCAGCAGTCTCAAGGGGGCGGAGACCCAGTACTTC. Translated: CASSLKGAETQYF.

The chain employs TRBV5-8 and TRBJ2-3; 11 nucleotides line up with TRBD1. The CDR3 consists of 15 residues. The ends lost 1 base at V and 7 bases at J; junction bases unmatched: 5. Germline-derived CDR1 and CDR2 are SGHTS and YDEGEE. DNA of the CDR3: TGTGCCAGCAGCTTGCGGGACAGGGGGGGTCATACGCAGTATTTT. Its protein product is CASSLRDRGGHTQYF.

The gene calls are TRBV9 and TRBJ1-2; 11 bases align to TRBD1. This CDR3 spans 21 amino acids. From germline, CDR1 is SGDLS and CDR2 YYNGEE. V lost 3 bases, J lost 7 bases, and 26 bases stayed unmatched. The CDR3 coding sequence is TGTGCCAGCAGCGGTCTCCCCCCCCCTGAAGAAAGGACAGGGGGCCAGGGTGGCTACACCTTC. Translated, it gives CASSGLPPPEERTGGQGGYTF.

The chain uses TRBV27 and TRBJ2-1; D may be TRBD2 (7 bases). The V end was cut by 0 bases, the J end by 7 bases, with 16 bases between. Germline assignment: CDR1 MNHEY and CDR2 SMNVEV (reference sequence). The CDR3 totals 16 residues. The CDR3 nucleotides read TGTGCCAGCAGTTTATCGGAGGGGGGGGGCCGGAATGAGCAGTTCTTC. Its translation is CASSLSEGGGRNEQFF.

Written as DNA, the CDR3 is TGTGCCAGCAGCCCCGGGGGGGCGGAGGGCTACACCTTC. This sequence encodes CASSPGGAEGYTF. The V gene is TRBV5-5, the J gene TRBJ1-2; the D gene is possibly TRBD1 (6 bases). V was shortened by 4 bases and J by 8 bases, with 15 bases between the two germline ends. The CDR3 has 13 amino acids. Germline V lookup: CDR1 SGHKS, CDR2 YYEKEE (reference sequence).